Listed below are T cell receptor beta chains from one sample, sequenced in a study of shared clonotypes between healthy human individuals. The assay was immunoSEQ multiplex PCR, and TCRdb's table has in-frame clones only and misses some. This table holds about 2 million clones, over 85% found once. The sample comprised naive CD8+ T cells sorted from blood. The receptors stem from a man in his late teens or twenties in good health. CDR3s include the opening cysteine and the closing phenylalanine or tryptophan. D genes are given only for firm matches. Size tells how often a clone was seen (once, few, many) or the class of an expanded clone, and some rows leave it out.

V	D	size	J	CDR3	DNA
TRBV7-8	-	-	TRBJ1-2	CASSLALGGEGYTF	TGTGCCAGCAGCTTAGCGCTAGGAGGGGAGGGCTACACCTTC
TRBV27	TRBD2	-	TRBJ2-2	CASSPSSGANTGELFF	TGTGCCAGCAGTCCCTCTAGCGGGGCGAACACCGGGGAGCTGTTTTTT
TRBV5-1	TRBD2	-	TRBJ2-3	CASSLLAGGSTDTQYF	TGCGCCAGCAGCTTGCTAGCGGGGGGTAGCACAGATACGCAGTATTTT
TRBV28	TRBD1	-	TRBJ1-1	CASSLLTGVATEAFF	TGTGCCAGCAGTTTACTTACAGGGGTGGCCACTGAAGCTTTCTTT
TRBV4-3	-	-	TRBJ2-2	CASSQVGGTGELFF	TGCGCCAGCAGCCAAGTTGGGGGGACCGGGGAGCTGTTTTTT
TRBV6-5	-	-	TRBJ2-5	CASSYGEQETQYF	TGTGCCAGCAGTTACGGCGAGCAAGAGACCCAGTACTTC
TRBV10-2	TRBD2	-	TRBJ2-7	CASSERPWREGVYEQYF	TGCGCCAGCAGTGAGCGGCCGTGGCGGGAGGGAGTCTACGAGCAGTACTTC
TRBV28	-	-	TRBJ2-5	CASSHPEETQYF	TGTGCCAGCAGTCACCCCGAAGAGACCCAGTACTTC
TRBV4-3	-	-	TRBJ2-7	CASSFGRSSNYEQYF	TGCGCCAGCAGCTTCGGCAGGAGCAGCAACTACGAGCAGTACTTC
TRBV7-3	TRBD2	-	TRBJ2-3	CASSLLAGLADTQYF	TGTGCCAGCAGCTTACTAGCGGGGTTGGCAGATACGCAGTATTTT
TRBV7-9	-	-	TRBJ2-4	CASSLTGLAKNIQYF	TGTGCCAGCAGCTTAACAGGATTAGCCAAAAACATTCAGTACTTC
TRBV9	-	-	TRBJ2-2	CASSATNTGELFF	TGTGCCAGCAGCGCTACGAACACCGGGGAGCTGTTTTTT
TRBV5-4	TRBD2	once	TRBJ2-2	CASSLETSGYTGELFF	TGTGCCAGCAGCTTGGAGACTAGCGGGTACACCGGGGAGCTGTTTTTT
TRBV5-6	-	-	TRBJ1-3	CASSSGKVPIYF	TGTGCCAGCAGCTCCGGAAAAGTCCCCATATATTTT
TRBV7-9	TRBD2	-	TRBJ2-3	CASSFGPGLAVSTDTQYF	TGTGCCAGCAGCTTTGGACCGGGACTAGCGGTTAGCACAGATACGCAGTATTTT
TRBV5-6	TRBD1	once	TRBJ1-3	CASSSLNSGTGFTIYF	TGTGCCAGCAGCTCTCTTAATTCCGGGACAGGGTTCACCATATATTTT
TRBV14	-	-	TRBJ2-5	CASSQDFSETQYF	TGTGCCAGCAGCCAAGATTTTAGCGAGACCCAGTACTTC
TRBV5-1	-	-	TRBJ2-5	CASSAQETQYF	TGCGCCAGCAGCGCACAAGAGACCCAGTACTTC
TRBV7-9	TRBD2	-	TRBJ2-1	CASSTSGSSYNEQFF	TGTGCCAGCAGCACGAGCGGGAGCTCCTACAATGAGCAGTTCTTC
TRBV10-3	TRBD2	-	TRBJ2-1	CAISAGGNEQFF	TGTGCCATCAGTGCGGGGGGGAATGAGCAGTTCTTC
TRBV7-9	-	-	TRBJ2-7	CASSGIQGPPYEQYF	TGTGCCAGCAGCGGGATACAGGGACCGCCCTACGAGCAGTACTTC
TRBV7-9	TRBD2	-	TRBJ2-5	CASSSSGGAWETQYF	TGTGCCAGCAGCTCGAGCGGGGGGGCCTGGGAGACCCAGTACTTC
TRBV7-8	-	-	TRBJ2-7	CASSQGGVVSYEQYF	TGTGCCAGCAGCCAAGGGGGGGTGGTGTCCTACGAGCAGTACTTC
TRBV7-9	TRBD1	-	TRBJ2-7	CASSNNPGTGAYEQYF	TGTGCCAGCAGTAACAACCCCGGGACAGGGGCCTACGAGCAGTACTTC
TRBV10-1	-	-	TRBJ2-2	CASSDEGSNTGELFF	TGCGCCAGCAGTGACGAGGGTTCGAACACCGGGGAGCTGTTTTTT
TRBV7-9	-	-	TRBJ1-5	CASSLFTGHDSNQPQHF	TGTGCCAGCAGCTTATTTACCGGACACGATAGCAATCAGCCCCAGCATTTT
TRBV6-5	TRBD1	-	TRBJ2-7	CASSLGTAPYEQYF	TGTGCCAGCAGCTTAGGGACAGCCCCCTACGAGCAGTACTTC
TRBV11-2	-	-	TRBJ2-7	CASSWDPTSYEQYF	TGTGCCAGCAGCTGGGACCCCACCTCCTACGAGCAGTACTTC
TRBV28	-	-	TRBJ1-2	CASSLTTTGNYGYTF	TGTGCCAGCAGTTTAACAACCACAGGGAACTATGGCTACACCTTC
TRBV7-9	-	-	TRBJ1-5	CASSSGGSNQPQHF	TGTGCCAGCAGCTCAGGTGGGAGCAATCAGCCCCAGCATTTT
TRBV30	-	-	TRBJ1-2	CAWCLEDSLNYGYTF	TGTGCCTGGTGCCTCGAGGACAGCCTGAACTATGGCTACACCTTC
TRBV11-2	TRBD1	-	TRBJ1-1	CASSFGTAYVNTEAFF	TGTGCCAGCAGCTTCGGGACAGCCTACGTGAACACTGAAGCTTTCTTT
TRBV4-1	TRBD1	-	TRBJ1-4	CASSQDTGTGDVKLFF	TGCGCCAGCAGCCAGGATACCGGGACAGGGGATGTAAAACTGTTTTTT
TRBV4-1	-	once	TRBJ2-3	CASSQEGFRTDTQYF	TGCGCCAGCAGCCAAGAGGGCTTTCGCACAGATACGCAGTATTTT
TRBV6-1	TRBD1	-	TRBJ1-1	CASSNDGTANTEAFF	TGTGCCAGCAGTAACGATGGGACAGCGAACACTGAAGCTTTCTTT
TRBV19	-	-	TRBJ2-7	CASSIDVAGTYEQYF	TGTGCCAGTAGTATAGATGTGGCAGGAACCTACGAGCAGTACTTC
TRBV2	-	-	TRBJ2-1	CASSDRLPSSYNEQFF	TGTGCCAGCAGTGACCGGCTCCCGAGCTCCTACAATGAGCAGTTCTTC
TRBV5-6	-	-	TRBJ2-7	CASSLGSGLYEQYF	TGTGCCAGCAGCTTGGGGTCGGGACTCTACGAGCAGTACTTC
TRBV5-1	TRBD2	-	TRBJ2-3	CASSSRLAGTTDTQYF	TGCGCCAGCAGCTCCCGACTAGCGGGTACCACAGATACGCAGTATTTT
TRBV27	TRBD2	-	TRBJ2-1	CASSLWIAGSSYNEQFF	TGTGCCAGCAGTTTATGGATAGCGGGGAGCTCCTACAATGAGCAGTTCTTC
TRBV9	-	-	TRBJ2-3	CASSYGTDTQYF	TGTGCCAGCAGCTACGGTACAGATACGCAGTATTTT
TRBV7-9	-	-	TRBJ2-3	CASSLLFGQGADTQYF	TGTGCCAGCAGCTTATTATTCGGCCAGGGCGCGGATACGCAGTATTTT
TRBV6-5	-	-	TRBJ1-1	CASSYLHGRTEAFF	TGTGCCAGCAGTTACCTTCACGGTAGGACTGAAGCTTTCTTT
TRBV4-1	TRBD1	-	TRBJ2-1	CASSFRDRDNEQFF	TGCGCCAGCAGCTTCCGGGACAGGGACAATGAGCAGTTCTTC
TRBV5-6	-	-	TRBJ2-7	CASSFPTGIGIVYEQYF	TGTGCCAGCAGCTTTCCCACAGGGATAGGGATTGTTTACGAGCAGTACTTC
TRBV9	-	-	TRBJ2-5	CASSPVQGLGNQETQYF	TGTGCCAGCAGCCCAGTACAGGGCCTAGGCAACCAAGAGACCCAGTACTTC
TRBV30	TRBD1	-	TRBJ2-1	CAWRGTGYYEQFF	TGTGCCTGGAGGGGGACAGGGTATTATGAGCAGTTCTTC
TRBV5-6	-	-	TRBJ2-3	CASSLEIEADTQYF	TGTGCCAGCAGCTTGGAGATAGAAGCAGATACGCAGTATTTT